The next 29 T cell receptor beta chains were all read from a single sample in a study of cytomegalovirus exposure and HLA in healthy donors. The repertoire was sequenced with immunoSEQ multiplex PCR; TCRdb's copy has only in-frame clones and lacks some. The sample lists approximately 150,000 clones, around nine tenths occurring once. What was sequenced was PBMCs. These receptor sequences come from a woman aged 25 to 39 in good health and CMV-seronegative.

The V call is TRBV7-6, the J call TRBJ1-6; D possibly corresponds to TRBD1 (5 bases). The CDR3 consists of 17 residues. The V end was cut by 4 bases, the J end by 6 bases, with 19 bases between. Per germline, CDR1 SGHVS and CDR2 FNYEAQ. The CDR3 protein is CASSSSLGGLFNSPLHF. For the CDR3, the DNA is TGTGCCAGCAGCTCGTCTTTGGGGGGATTGTTTAATTCACCCCTCCACTTT.

This rearrangement joins TRBV25-1 to TRBJ1-1, with a tentative D call TRBD1 (6 bases). CDR3 length: 14 residues. The germline V gene encodes CDR1 MGHDK and CDR2 SYGVNS. V lost 4 bases and J lost 2, with 11 bases in between. The CDR3 loop is CASSVGGANTEAFF. In nucleotides, the CDR3 is TGTGCCAGCAGTGTTGGGGGGGCCAACACTGAAGCTTTCTTT. Based on the CDR3 plus reference TRBV25-1 and TRBJ1-1, the full variable domain is EADIYQTPRYLVIGTGKKITLECSQTMGHDKMYWYQQDPGMELHLIHYSYGVNSTEKGDLSSESTVSRIRTEHFPLTLESARPSHTSQYLCASSVGGANTEAFFGQGTRLTVV.

The gene calls are TRBV4-3 and TRBJ2-2, with D perhaps TRBD1 (6 bases). Trimming took off 0 bases at V and 3 bases at J, with 11 bases between the two ends. The CDR3 has 16 residues. The V gene's germline CDR1 is LGHNA and CDR2 YSLEER. The CDR3 sequence: CASSQDAQGYTGELFF. Here the CDR3 DNA reads TGCGCCAGCAGCCAAGATGCCCAGGGGTACACCGGGGAGCTGTTTTTT.

V usage is TRBV4-1 and J usage is TRBJ2-7; no clear D gene. Germline values: CDR1 MGHRA, CDR2 YSYEKL. The CDR3 covers 12 residues. V lost 5 bases, J lost 6 bases, and 11 bases lay in between. CDR3 sequence (DNA): TGCGCCAGCAGCGACCGTCGCGGCGAGCAGTACTTC. The encoded protein is CASSDRRGEQYF.

The J gene is TRBJ1-1, the V gene TRBV30, with 7 bases matching TRBD1. Germline trimming cut 0 bases from V and 0 bases from J; bases unmatched to any gene: 13. The CDR3 loop spans 18 amino acids. CDR1 and CDR2 (germline): GTSNPN, SVGIG (reference sequence). In nucleotides, the CDR3 is TGTGCCTGGAGTGTAGGGCCCCGACAGGGATGGATGAACACTGAAGCTTTCTTT. Translating it yields CAWSVGPRQGWMNTEAFF.

The chain joins TRBV4-1 to TRBJ1-2, with TRBD1 matching 8 bases. V lost 2 bases, J lost 7 bases, and 12 bases stayed unmatched. In germline, CDR1 is MGHRA, CDR2 YSYEKL. The CDR3 is made up of 16 amino acids. CDR3 nucleotides: TGCGCCAGCAGCCAACCCGGTGGACAGGGAAGTGCTGGCTACACCTTC. Encoded protein: CASSQPGGQGSAGYTF.

The gene calls are TRBV10-3 and TRBJ1-6; D is perhaps TRBD1 (5 bases). The CDR3 runs 15 residues. Germline V gene data show CDR1 as ENHRY and CDR2 as SYGVKD. V was pared by 4 bases and J by 4 bases, with 11 bases between. The CDR3 sequence is CAISASGEYNSPLHF. The CDR3 DNA sequence: TGTGCCATCAGTGCTTCGGGGGAGTATAATTCACCCCTCCACTTT.

The J gene is TRBJ2-3, the V gene TRBV4-2, with 11 bases identical to TRBD2. The V segment lost 1 base and the J segment 3 bases; nucleotides outside the gene matches: 6. The CDR3 has 17 residues. The germline CDR1 and CDR2 sequences are LGHNA and YNFKEQ. CDR3 nucleotides: TGTGCCAGCAGCCAAGCCACTAGCGGGGGCGGGACAGATACGCAGTATTTT. Translated: CASSQATSGGGTDTQYF.

This clone has just one count. The chain couples TRBV11-2 to TRBJ1-1; the D gene is possibly TRBD1 (5 bases). CDR1 SGHAT and CDR2 FQNNGV come from the germline V gene. Trimming removed 5 bases from V and 5 bases from J, with 15 bases in between. CDR3 length: 14 amino acids. The CDR3 spells CASSILTAGTEAFF. The CDR3 DNA follows: TGTGCCAGCAGCATCCTGACAGCAGGAACTGAAGCTTTCTTT.

V gene TRBV4-3 combines with J gene TRBJ2-2; TRBD2 matches at 7 bases. The junction had 13 bases not matched to a gene; V was cut back by 5 bases and J by 4 bases. Per germline, CDR1 LGHNA and CDR2 YSLEER. The length of the CDR3 is 17 residues. The DNA of the CDR3 is TGCGCCAGCAGCTACACCGGAGCGGGGCGGGGCACCGGGGAGCTGTTTTTT. Translated, it gives CASSYTGAGRGTGELFF.

Here the CDR3 DNA reads TGTGCCAGCAGCCTCAGACGACTAGCGGGGGGGCCGTTTTCTCCCCAAGAGACCCAGTACTTC. Protein: CASSLRRLAGGPFSPQETQYF. The J gene is TRBJ2-5, the V gene TRBV27; TRBD2 agrees at 14 bases. The CDR3 spans 21 residues. Unmatched junction bases numbered 19, after V lost 6 bases and J lost 1 base. Germline-derived CDR1 and CDR2 are MNHEY and SMNVEV (reference sequence).

This clone qualifies as medium-sized. This chain links TRBV6-1 with TRBJ1-4; D is perhaps TRBD1 (6 bases). V gave up 1 base and J gave up 3 bases, with 6 bases separating them. The CDR3 length is 14 residues. The germline CDR1 and CDR2 sequences are MNHNS and SASEGT. The CDR3 bases are TGTGCCAGCAGTGAAGGACAGGCTAATGAAAAACTGTTTTTT. It specifies CASSEGQANEKLFF.

The chain employs TRBV27 and TRBJ2-7; 10 nucleotides align to TRBD1. J gave up 2 bases and V 5 bases, and 3 bases lay outside the gene matches. Per germline, CDR1 MNHEY and CDR2 SMNVEV (reference sequence). There are 14 residues in the CDR3. The CDR3, as DNA: TGTGCCAGCAGTGCCGGGACAGGGGCCTACGAGCAGTACTTC. Its protein product is CASSAGTGAYEQYF.

This chain joins TRBV27 and TRBJ2-7; TRBD2 aligns across 9 bases. Germline V gene lookup returns CDR1 MNHEY and CDR2 SMNVEV (reference sequence). The V and J ends lost 4 bases and 3 bases, in that order; junction bases with no gene match: 10. The length of the CDR3 is 16 residues. The CDR3 loop reads CASSSTERGAYYEQYF. CDR3 nucleotide sequence: TGTGCCAGCAGTTCCACGGAGCGGGGGGCTTACTACGAGCAGTACTTC.

The chain has TRBV19 and TRBJ2-5, with 7 bases that match TRBD1. Germline lookup yields CDR1 LNHDA and CDR2 SQIVND (reference sequence). The CDR3 loop spans 17 amino acids. The junction had 16 bases not matched to a gene; V was cut back by 4 bases and J by 5 bases. This CDR3 reads CASSTTTGSRGGETQYF. CDR3 DNA sequence: TGTGCCAGTAGTACCACGACAGGGAGTAGAGGTGGGGAGACCCAGTACTTC.

The chain combines TRBV7-6 with TRBJ1-6; possibly TRBD1 for D (5 bases). V was shortened by 5 bases and J by 7 bases, with 15 bases between the two germline ends. The CDR3 is 15 amino acids. CDR1 and CDR2 (germline): SGHVS, FNYEAQ. The CDR3, as DNA: TGTGCCAGCAGCCCTGACCCAGGGTTAAATTCACCCCTCCACTTT. It is translated as CASSPDPGLNSPLHF.

The V gene is TRBV4-3, the J gene TRBJ2-7; TRBD1 is a possible D gene (6 bases). V was clipped by 0 bases and J by 6 bases, with 15 bases between them. Per germline, CDR1 LGHNA and CDR2 YSLEER. This CDR3 has 15 amino acids. The CDR3 DNA reads TGCGCCAGCAGCCAAGATCTAAAGGTAGGGGGCGAGCAGTACTTC. Amino acids: CASSQDLKVGGEQYF.

This chain connects TRBV4-1 to TRBJ1-2; no clear D gene. Per germline, CDR1 MGHRA and CDR2 YSYEKL. CDR3 length: 15 amino acids. V lost 4 bases and J 8 bases, leaving 20 bases between the germline ends. CDR3 in DNA: TGCGCCAGCAGCCCCGCGGCCCGAAACCGTCGGGGCTACACCTTC. Its translation: CASSPAARNRRGYTF.

The count of this clone is one. CDR3 region: CSVANQGNYGYTF. The DNA of the CDR3 is TGCAGCGTCGCAAACCAGGGGAACTATGGCTACACCTTC. The rearrangement uses TRBV29-1 and TRBJ1-2, with a possible D match to TRBD1 (6 bases). Germline CDR1 and CDR2: SQVTM and ANQGSEA. This CDR3 is 13 amino acids long. V lost 6 bases, J lost 2 bases, and 13 bases lay in between.

This chain connects TRBV19 to TRBJ1-4; no definite D call. The V end lost 6 bases, the J end lost 4 bases, and 12 bases lay between the germline ends. Germline values: CDR1 LNHDA, CDR2 SQIVND (reference sequence). This CDR3 contains 14 residues. CDR3 DNA sequence: TGTGCCAGTAGCCCACCACAGAATAATGAAAAACTGTTTTTT. Translated: CASSPPQNNEKLFF.

V is TRBV10-2 and J is TRBJ2-2, with D perhaps matching TRBD1 (5 bases). Germline assignment: CDR1 WSHSY and CDR2 SAAADI. The length of the CDR3 is 14 residues. Trimming pared 7 bases from V and 0 bases from J, leaving 9 bases between. The CDR3 is CASTSTANTGELFF. CDR3 DNA sequence: TGCGCCAGCACATCGACAGCGAACACCGGGGAGCTGTTTTTT.

The chain links TRBV6-1 to TRBJ2-5; 9 nucleotides align to TRBD2. J lost 5 bases, V lost 2 bases, and 12 bases had no gene match. This CDR3 contains 17 residues. The germline gives CDR1 MNHNS, CDR2 SASEGT. The CDR3 DNA sequence: TGTGCCAGCAGTGAATCCCAGGGTAGCGGGGGCCCGGAGACCCAGTACTTC. Protein: CASSESQGSGGPETQYF.

The rearrangement uses TRBV4-2 and TRBJ2-3; 7 bases align to TRBD2. J gave up 1 base and V 1 base, and 2 bases lay outside the gene matches. The CDR3 loop spans 15 amino acids. The V gene's germline CDR1 is LGHNA and CDR2 YNFKEQ. CDR3 sequence reads: CASSQVRGGTDTQYF. The CDR3 DNA sequence: TGTGCCAGCAGCCAAGTACGGGGGGGCACAGATACGCAGTATTTT.

This chain connects TRBV5-6 to TRBJ2-5; possible D gene TRBD1, 6 bases. CDR1 and CDR2 from the germline V gene are SGHDT and YYEEEE. The CDR3 has 12 residues. Trimming removed 3 bases from V and 11 bases from J, with 14 bases in between. CDR3 DNA sequence: TGTGCCAGCAGCTCCACAGGACAGCGGCAGTACTTC. Translating gives CASSSTGQRQYF.

This rearrangement joins TRBV27 to TRBJ1-3, with no clear D. This CDR3 has 15 amino acids. The ends were cut back, 0 bases at V and 2 bases at J, with 8 bases in the middle. From germline, CDR1 is MNHEY and CDR2 SMNVEV (reference sequence). The CDR3 nucleotides are TGTGCCAGCAGTTTATCGAGGAGCCCTGGAAACACCATATATTTT. Translating it yields CASSLSRSPGNTIYF.

The chain joins TRBV18 to TRBJ2-3, with D unresolved. The CDR3 is made up of 15 amino acids. V lost 0 bases to trimming and J lost 5 bases, with 12 bases between them. Per germline, CDR1 KGHSH and CDR2 LQKENI. CDR3 in DNA: TGTGCCAGCTCACCACCTGACGGCCGAGGAGATACGCAGTATTTT. Its protein product is CASSPPDGRGDTQYF.

This chain uses TRBV2 with TRBJ2-2, with TRBD1 matching over 9 bases. Trimming cost V 6 bases and J 1 base; bases outside gene matches: 3. The germline CDR1 and CDR2 sequences are SNHLY and FYNNEI. The length of the CDR3 is 15 residues. The CDR3: CASRRGQGNTGELFF. The CDR3, as DNA: TGTGCCAGCAGGAGGGGACAGGGGAACACCGGGGAGCTGTTTTTT.

This clone has a handful of counts. The rearrangement uses TRBV30 and TRBJ2-1; possibly TRBD2 for D (7 bases). Germline V lookup: CDR1 GTSNPN, CDR2 SVGIG (reference sequence). V was shortened by 5 bases and J by 3 bases, with 14 bases between the two germline ends. The CDR3 is 14 residues long. The CDR3 loop reads CAWGRGALYNEQFF. The CDR3 DNA follows: TGTGCCTGGGGGAGGGGGGCCCTCTACAATGAGCAGTTCTTC. Full variable domain (outside the CDR3, taken from reference TRBV30 and TRBJ2-1): SQTIHQWPATLVQPVGSPLSLECTVEGTSNPNLYWYRQAAGRGLQLLFYSVGIGQISSEVPQNLSASRPQDRQFILSSKKLLLSDSGFYLCAWGRGALYNEQFFGPGTRLTVL.

J is TRBJ2-1 and V is TRBV19, with 12 bases identical to TRBD2. Germline CDR1 and CDR2: LNHDA and SQIVND (reference sequence). The CDR3 spans 16 residues. The ends lost 2 bases at V and 5 bases at J; junction bases unmatched: 4. DNA for the CDR3: TGTGCCAGTAGTATAACTAGCGGGGGGTGGGACAATGAGCAGTTCTTC. Its translation: CASSITSGGWDNEQFF.